A single sample gave rise to the 32 T cell receptor beta chains below, sequenced in a study of cytomegalovirus exposure and HLA in healthy donors. The PCR used 60 Vbeta and 13 Jbeta primers. Assay used: immunoSEQ multiplex PCR; TCRdb lists only in-frame clones, some missing. The data show around 110,000 clones, with about 69% seen just once and about 1.6% held by the top ten. The source material was PBMCs. The source is a woman between 18 and 29 years old in good health and CMV-seronegative.

V gene TRBV5-1 combines with J gene TRBJ2-7; no clear D. Germline CDR1 SGHRS, CDR2 YFSETQ. The CDR3 is 13 residues long. V was clipped by 1 base and J by 2 bases, with 7 bases between them. CDR3: CASSLTAPYEQYF. CDR3 nucleotide sequence: TGCGCCAGCAGCTTGACTGCCCCCTACGAGCAGTACTTC.

The chain employs TRBV28 and TRBJ1-5; 7 positions agree with TRBD1. CDR3 length equals 12 residues. J gave up 9 bases and V 7 bases, and 6 bases lay outside the gene matches. CDR1 is MDHEN and CDR2 is SYDVKM in the germline V gene. In DNA, the CDR3 is TGTGCCAGCAAGAGGGGGCTTGGGCCCCAGCATTTT. Its protein is CASKRGLGPQHF.

The genes are TRBV6-1 and TRBJ2-5; D is uncertain. Per the germline V gene, CDR1 is MNHNS and CDR2 is SASEGT. Trimming cost V 5 bases and J 1 base, with 14 bases left between them. There are 15 residues in the CDR3. CDR3 sequence: CASSQPPLSQETQYF. The CDR3 DNA sequence: TGTGCCAGCAGTCAACCGCCCTTGAGCCAAGAGACCCAGTACTTC.

The chain recombines TRBV27 with TRBJ1-5, with TRBD1 matching 7 bases. V lost 5 bases to trimming and J lost 6 bases; unmatched junction nucleotides: 7. The CDR3 spans 14 residues. Germline V gene lookup returns CDR1 MNHEY and CDR2 SMNVEV (reference sequence). The CDR3 nucleotides are TGTGCCAGCAGTCCTCTGACAGGGACTCAGCCCCAGCATTTT. It specifies CASSPLTGTQPQHF.

The rearrangement joins TRBV6-5 to TRBJ1-2; 7 bases line up with TRBD1. The germline V gene encodes CDR1 MNHEY and CDR2 SVGAGI. CDR3 size: 15 residues. The junction had 4 bases not matched to a gene; V was cut back by 0 bases and J by 3 bases. The chain's CDR3 is CASSYSWDSDYGYTF. In DNA, the CDR3 is TGTGCCAGCAGTTACTCCTGGGACAGCGACTATGGCTACACCTTC.

CDR3 bases: TGTGCCAGCGGACAGGGGAGGAGGAGTGAGCAGTTCTTC. It encodes CASGQGRRSEQFF. The V gene is TRBV6-1, the J gene TRBJ2-1; TRBD1 matches 9 bases. The germline V gene has CDR1 MNHNS and CDR2 SASEGT. The V segment lost 8 bases and the J segment 9 bases; nucleotides outside the gene matches: 8. CDR3 size: 13 residues.

This clone was recorded only once. The chain uses TRBV11-1 and TRBJ1-6, with TRBD1 identical over 7 bases. Germline V lookup: CDR1 SGHAT, CDR2 FQDESV (reference sequence). The CDR3 covers 15 residues. J gave up 7 bases and V 4 bases, and 7 bases lay outside the gene matches. For the CDR3, the DNA is TGTGCCAGCAGCTACGGACAGGTTCCCAATTCACCCCTCCACTTT. Translating it yields CASSYGQVPNSPLHF.

The CDR3 spells CASSPQGVGYGYTF. CDR3 coding DNA: TGTGCCAGCAGTCCACAGGGGGTAGGCTATGGCTACACCTTC. This rearrangement joins TRBV2 to TRBJ1-2; 8 nucleotides match TRBD1. The V segment lost 5 bases and the J segment 4 bases; nucleotides outside the gene matches: 6. The CDR3 spans 14 residues. The germline CDR1 and CDR2 sequences are SNHLY and FYNNEI.

The V gene is TRBV21-1, the J gene TRBJ1-5; TRBD1 is the table's D call, not checked against the DNA. TRBV21-1 is a pseudogene. The CDR3 extends over 18 amino acids. CDR3 nucleotides: TGTGCCAGCGGAGGACCAGGGACAGGACTGTTGAGCAATCAGCCCCAGCATTTT. This translates into CASGGPGTGLLSNQPQHF.

As to this clone: Other DNA sequences from this sample encode an identical CDR3 as well. The genes are TRBV7-9 and TRBJ2-3; D gene unclear. The CDR3 loop spans 12 amino acids. V lost 3 bases, J lost 3 bases, and 4 bases lay in between. CDR1 SEHNR and CDR2 FQNEAQ come from the germline V gene (reference sequence). The CDR3 spells CASSLSTDTQYF. Here the CDR3 DNA reads TGTGCCAGCAGCTTGTCAACAGATACGCAGTATTTT.

The chain has TRBV2 and TRBJ1-5, with a possible D match to TRBD1 (5 bases). This CDR3 comprises 15 residues. From germline, CDR1 is SNHLY and CDR2 FYNNEI. Trimming removed 5 bases at V and 1 base at J, with 12 bases between. The CDR3 is CASSLRGISNQPQHF. CDR3 bases: TGTGCCAGCAGTCTAAGGGGCATCAGCAATCAGCCCCAGCATTTT.

Only one count was recorded for this clone. As DNA, the CDR3 is TGTGCCACCAGCATCGGGACAGCGCGGGTTCAGCCCCAGCATTTT. Translated: CATSIGTARVQPQHF. This chain connects TRBV15 to TRBJ1-5; 7 bases match TRBD1. The CDR3 runs to 15 residues. V dropped 4 bases and J dropped 6; count of bases not matched to a gene: 9. Germline lookup yields CDR1 LNHNV and CDR2 YYDKDF (reference sequence).

This chain connects TRBV28 to TRBJ1-1; no definite D call. The length of the CDR3 is 14 residues. V lost 1 base, J lost 0 bases, and 6 bases lay in between. The germline CDR1 and CDR2 sequences are MDHEN and SYDVKM. CDR3 DNA sequence: TGTGCCAGCAGTTTATTACAGATGAACACTGAAGCTTTCTTT. Its translation is CASSLLQMNTEAFF.

The chain couples TRBV28 to TRBJ2-1; 7 nucleotides line up with TRBD2. The ends lost 2 bases at V and 4 bases at J; junction bases unmatched: 5. The length of the CDR3 is 15 residues. The V gene's germline CDR1 is MDHEN and CDR2 SYDVKM. The CDR3 spells CASSLAGDGYNEQFF. The CDR3, as DNA: TGTGCCAGCAGTTTAGCGGGGGATGGGTACAATGAGCAGTTCTTC.

The J gene is TRBJ2-7, the V gene TRBV27, with D possibly TRBD1 on 5 matching bases. The CDR3 is 13 amino acids. Germline assignment: CDR1 MNHEY and CDR2 SMNVEV (reference sequence). Deletions cut 6 bases from V and 1 base from J, with 10 bases between. The CDR3 nucleotides are TGTGCCAGCAGCCTGGGGCTTTCCTACGAGCAGTACTTC. It yields the protein CASSLGLSYEQYF.

This chain uses TRBV7-6 with TRBJ2-1; 9 positions agree with TRBD1. This CDR3 is 18 amino acids long. Germline lookup yields CDR1 SGHVS and CDR2 FNYEAQ. After removal of 1 base from V and 7 bases from J, the junction contained 14 bases not matched to a gene. CDR3 sequence reads: CASSLDGTGMFLRNEQFF. The CDR3 DNA sequence: TGTGCCAGCAGCTTAGATGGGACAGGGATGTTTCTGAGGAATGAGCAGTTCTTC. The variable domain in full, with the rest retrieved from reference TRBV7-6 and TRBJ2-1, is GAGVSQSPRYKVTKRGQDVALRCDPISGHVSLYWYRQALGQGPEFLTYFNYEAQQDKSGLPNDRFSAERPEGSISTLTIQRTEQRDSAMYRCASSLDGTGMFLRNEQFFGPGTRLTVL.

The chain combines TRBV6-5 with TRBJ1-6; no clear D gene. This CDR3 spans 14 amino acids. Germline CDR1 and CDR2: MNHEY and SVGAGI. V lost 8 bases, J lost 0 bases, and 8 bases lay in between. The CDR3 DNA sequence: TGTGCCAGCTCCCAGGACTCCTATAATTCACCCCTCCACTTT. This codes for CASSQDSYNSPLHF.

The J gene is TRBJ1-5, the V gene TRBV2; no clear D gene. Germline V gives CDR1 SNHLY, CDR2 FYNNEI. The V end was cut by 6 bases, the J end by 5 bases, with 14 bases between. The CDR3 sequence is 14 residues long. CDR3 in amino acids: CASRSDVPHQPQHF. CDR3 nucleotides: TGTGCCAGCAGGAGCGACGTCCCCCATCAGCCCCAGCATTTT.

This chain connects TRBV27 to TRBJ1-2; no definite D call. The CDR3 has 16 residues. V was pared by 8 bases and J by 7 bases, with 26 bases between. Looked up from germline, CDR1 is MNHEY and CDR2 is SMNVEV (reference sequence). CDR3 in amino acids: CASATRRDPFLGGYTF. As DNA, the CDR3 is TGTGCCAGCGCCACGCGCCGGGATCCCTTCTTGGGTGGCTACACCTTC.

The rearrangement uses TRBV7-9 and TRBJ1-1; 7 bases fit TRBD1. The germline V gene has CDR1 SEHNR and CDR2 FQNEAQ (reference sequence). Unmatched junction bases numbered 4, after V lost 3 bases and J lost 3 bases. The CDR3 consists of 14 residues. The CDR3 DNA follows: TGTGCCAGCAGCTTCGGACAGGCGGACACTGAAGCTTTCTTT. Translating gives CASSFGQADTEAFF.

J is TRBJ1-6 and V is TRBV7-9; 8 positions match TRBD1. The CDR3 sequence is 13 residues long. Germline-derived CDR1 and CDR2 are SEHNR and FQNEAQ (reference sequence). J was trimmed by 10 bases and V by 8 bases; bases with no gene match: 7. CDR3 in DNA: TGTGCCAGCGGAACACAGGGGGTCTCACCCCTCCACTTT. Its translation: CASGTQGVSPLHF.

This clone was found a few times. As the CDR3 is not closed by the conserved phenylalanine or tryptophan, this likely results from a read error. V and J are TRBV30 and TRBJ1-5; D is unclear. The CDR3 sequence is 12 residues long. Germline CDR1 is GTSNPN and CDR2 is SVGIG (reference sequence). The V gene lost 3 bases and the J gene lost 7 bases, with 10 bases spanning the gap. CDR3 loop: CAWSLARQPQHV. For the CDR3, the DNA is TGTGCCTGGAGCTTAGCAAGGCAGCCCCAGCATGTT.

J is TRBJ1-6 and V is TRBV30; no reliable D call. There are 14 residues in the CDR3. The V end was cut by 5 bases, the J end by 0 bases, with 8 bases between. Germline loops: CDR1 GTSNPN, CDR2 SVGIG (reference sequence). CDR3 sequence reads: CAWGRSSYNSPLHF. The CDR3 bases are TGTGCCTGGGGAAGGAGCTCCTATAATTCACCCCTCCACTTT.

The genes are TRBV28 and TRBJ2-5, with a possible D match to TRBD2 (5 bases). The V and J ends lost 7 bases and 2 bases respectively, with 11 bases between them. Germline CDR1 and CDR2: MDHEN and SYDVKM. This CDR3 is 13 amino acids long. The CDR3 region has the DNA TGTGCCAGCATAAGGACTCTACAAGAGACCCAGTACTTC. It yields the protein CASIRTLQETQYF. Variable domain in full (rest from reference TRBV28 and TRBJ2-5): DVKVTQSSRYLVKRTGEKVFLECVQDMDHENMFWYRQDPGLGLRLIYFSYDVKMKEKGDIPEGYSVSREKKERFSLILESASTNQTSMYLCASIRTLQETQYFGPGTRLLVL.

The chain has TRBV13 and TRBJ2-1; a weak D match, TRBD2 (6 bases). In germline, CDR1 is PRHDT, CDR2 FYEKMQ (reference sequence). V shed 4 bases and J shed 0 bases, with 16 bases lying between them. The CDR3 is 17 residues long. The CDR3 region has the DNA TGTGCCAGCAGCTCCTCGTGGGCTAGCGACTCCTACAATGAGCAGTTCTTC. It specifies CASSSSWASDSYNEQFF. Full variable domain (rest looked up from reference TRBV13 and TRBJ2-1): AAGVIQSPRHLIKEKRETATLKCYPIPRHDTVYWYQQGPGQDPQFLISFYEKMQSDKGSIPDRFSAQQFSDYHSELNMSSLELGDSALYFCASSSSWASDSYNEQFFGPGTRLTVL.

The rearrangement joins TRBV6-1 to TRBJ1-5, with 8 positions matching TRBD1. Germline V gives CDR1 MNHNS, CDR2 SASEGT. V shed 0 bases and J 4 bases; nucleotides not matched to a gene: 2. The length of the CDR3 is 15 residues. DNA of the CDR3: TGTGCCAGCAGTGAAGCTGGACAGGGTAATCAGCCCCAGCATTTT. Amino acid sequence: CASSEAGQGNQPQHF.

The chain uses TRBV5-4 and TRBJ1-4, with D perhaps TRBD1 (6 bases). Trimming stripped 4 bases from V and 4 bases from J, with 17 bases between. Germline CDR1 is SGHNT and CDR2 is YYREEE (reference sequence). CDR3 length equals 16 residues. CDR3 amino acids: CASSQPGEQGNEKLFF. For the CDR3, the DNA is TGTGCCAGCAGCCAGCCAGGGGAGCAGGGTAATGAAAAACTGTTTTTT.

This clone was counted between two and nine times. This sequence joins TRBV13 and TRBJ2-5, with D unresolved. The CDR3 has 14 amino acids. Germline assignment: CDR1 PRHDT and CDR2 FYEKMQ (reference sequence). Trimming shortened V by 0 bases and J by 4 bases, and 9 bases separated the two germline ends. The CDR3 nucleotides read TGTGCCAGCAGCTTAGGCCGGGTGCGAGAGACCCAGTACTTC. It is translated as CASSLGRVRETQYF.

The V and J genes are TRBV10-3 and TRBJ2-5; 7 bases line up with TRBD2. Germline V gene lookup returns CDR1 ENHRY and CDR2 SYGVKD. The length of the CDR3 is 13 residues. Losses at the gene ends were 4 bases for V and 4 bases for J; bases not matched to a gene: 3. The CDR3 sequence: CAISVGGGETQYF. The CDR3 DNA reads TGTGCCATCAGTGTGGGCGGGGGAGAGACCCAGTACTTC.

The rearrangement joins TRBV5-6 to TRBJ1-2; a weak D match, TRBD1 (6 bases). The CDR3 has 13 amino acids. The V gene's germline CDR1 is SGHDT and CDR2 YYEEEE. Trimming took 7 bases from V and 8 from J, leaving 18 bases between them. The CDR3 loop reads CASGLITGNGYTF. The CDR3 nucleotides read TGTGCCAGCGGACTTATAACAGGGAACGGCTACACCTTC.

The chain couples TRBV29-1 to TRBJ2-1; 7 bases fit TRBD1. V trimming: 2 bases; J trimming: 5 bases; junction bases outside the gene matches: 9. Germline CDR1 reads SQVTM; CDR2 reads ANQGSEA. This CDR3 has 15 amino acids. DNA for the CDR3: TGCAGCGTTGAACTTATAGGACAGGTACACAATGAGCAGTTCTTC. It translates to CSVELIGQVHNEQFF.

This clone showed up just a few times. This chain connects TRBV5-1 to TRBJ1-5; D gene unclear. The CDR3 is 13 residues long. V was cut by 4 bases and J by 2 bases, with 7 bases left in between. Per the germline V gene, CDR1 is SGHRS and CDR2 is YFSETQ. CDR3 amino acids: CASSPEGNQPQHF. CDR3 nucleotides: TGCGCCAGCAGCCCGGAGGGCAATCAGCCCCAGCATTTT.